Reported below is one TCR beta chain. Its antigen is still unknown. The source of the sample is a study of T cell responses to AZD1222 COVID-19 vaccine. Study-level points and caveats: The donor cohort was predominantly white British with a female majority, and clonal diversity may have been underestimated. Spike-specific TCR breadth and depth went up after people got two AZD1222 doses. Researchers took repertoire samples only after the peak T cell response had come.

With 5 bases removed from V and 4 bases from J, the gap between germline ends came to 9 bases. The CDR3 runs to 12 residues. In germline, CDR1 is SGHNT, CDR2 YENEEA. Generated by immunoSEQ multiplex PCR, the TCRdb table keeps only in-frame clones and is missing some. Altogether approximately 150,000 clones are present, around 90% being singletons, with the ten largest covering around 5%. The sequence was obtained from an adult who received the MenACWY meningococcal vaccine as a control. This chain uses TRBV11-3 with TRBJ2-7; D unresolved. The specimen comprised peripheral blood, sampled 28 days after the second dose of the MenACWY control vaccine. CDR3: CASSLTAYEQYF. As DNA, the CDR3 is TGTGCCAGCAGCCTGACGGCTTACGAGCAGTACTTC.